The 29 T cell receptor beta chains reported below all come from one sample, sequenced in a study of blood T cell repertoires in COVID-19. Some clones are missing from TCRdb's copy, which holds only in-frame ones; the method was immunoSEQ multiplex PCR. The repertoire holds 150,000 to 200,000 clones, about 81% seen once, with about 11% in the top ten. Sequencing input: peripheral blood. The origin of the receptors is a woman of 80 years or more with COVID-19, enrolled during active disease.

V usage is TRBV7-9 and J usage is TRBJ1-1; D gene unclear. The CDR3 sequence is 13 residues long. Trimming left V 5 bases short and J 1 base short, with 8 bases between. Germline-derived CDR1 and CDR2 are SEHNR and FQNEAQ (reference sequence). CDR3 residues: CASSRRENTEAFF. The CDR3 region has the DNA TGTGCCAGCAGCCGACGGGAGAACACTGAAGCTTTCTTT.

The V gene is TRBV24-1, the J gene TRBJ2-2; 7 bases are a match to TRBD2. Germline loops: CDR1 KGHDR, CDR2 SFDVKD. After removal of 6 bases from V and 3 bases from J, the junction contained 6 bases not matched to a gene. This CDR3 spans 15 amino acids. In nucleotides, the CDR3 is TGTGCCACCAGTCGTCTAAGCGGGGACACCGGGGAGCTGTTTTTT. Its translation is CATSRLSGDTGELFF.

The chain's CDR3 is CASSSRLAGVADTQYF. The CDR3 DNA follows: TGTGCCAGCAGCTCCAGACTAGCGGGAGTGGCAGATACGCAGTATTTT. V is TRBV7-6 and J is TRBJ2-3, with 12 bases lining up with TRBD2. The CDR3 runs 16 residues. J lost 4 bases, V lost 4 bases, and 6 bases had no gene match. The germline CDR1 and CDR2 sequences are SGHVS and FNYEAQ.

V usage is TRBV6-2 or TRBV6-3 and J usage is TRBJ2-2; no clear D gene. CDR1 and CDR2 (germline): MNHEY, SVGEGT. This CDR3 is built from 15 residues. V dropped 2 bases and J dropped 5 bases, with 12 bases sitting between them. The CDR3 is CASSYRQALTGELFF. The CDR3 bases are TGTGCCAGCAGTTACCGCCAGGCGTTAACCGGGGAGCTGTTTTTT.

The sample holds many counts of this clone. The rearrangement links TRBV6-1 to TRBJ2-6; TRBD2 aligns across 8 bases. This CDR3 region has 17 residues. Germline CDR1 MNHNS, CDR2 SASEGT. The trim removed 3 bases at V and 8 bases at J, leaving 12 bases unmatched. The CDR3 protein is CASSEIRARGGTNVLTF. CDR3 sequence (DNA): TGTGCCAGCAGTGAGATCCGGGCCCGGGGGGGTACCAACGTCCTGACTTTC.

The V call is TRBV4-3, the J call TRBJ1-4; 9 bases align to TRBD1. There are 18 residues in the CDR3. CDR1 is LGHNA, CDR2 YSLEER, per germline. V shed 0 bases and J 7 bases; nucleotides not matched to a gene: 12. The CDR3 DNA follows: TGCGCCAGCAGCCAAGAGCCCCTCCCGACAGGGGGGGCTGAAAAACTGTTTTTT. This gives the protein CASSQEPLPTGGAEKLFF.

The V and J genes are TRBV18 and TRBJ2-1; 9 nucleotides match TRBD2. Losses at the gene ends were 6 bases for V and 6 bases for J; bases not matched to a gene: 9. The CDR3 runs 15 residues. Germline CDR1 is KGHSH and CDR2 is LQKENI. CDR3 sequence (DNA): TGTGCCAGCTCCCCGGGCATTAGCGGGAGCAATGAGCAGTTCTTC. Translated, it gives CASSPGISGSNEQFF.

The genes are TRBV7-2 and TRBJ2-7; 10 bases line up with TRBD2. Germline V gives CDR1 SGHTA, CDR2 FQGNSA. This CDR3 has 16 residues. V gave up 5 bases and J gave up 6 bases; unmatched junction bases: 13. CDR3 sequence (DNA): TGTGCCAGCAGCGTCACGAGCGGGGGGGCAAGCGGCGAGCAGTACTTC. Protein product: CASSVTSGGASGEQYF.

The chain employs TRBV7-2 and TRBJ1-1, with D possibly matching TRBD1 (6 bases). V lost 5 bases, J lost 3 bases, and 16 bases lay in between. Per germline, CDR1 SGHTA and CDR2 FQGNSA. The CDR3 spans 15 residues. The DNA for the CDR3 is TGTGCCAGCAGCCTCCAGGGGCGCTCAGACACTGAAGCTTTCTTT. Translating gives CASSLQGRSDTEAFF.

This clone was observed a single time. The V call is TRBV6-5, the J call TRBJ1-1; maybe TRBD1 (5 bases). This CDR3 contains 15 residues. Germline V gives CDR1 MNHEY, CDR2 SVGAGI. V gave up 4 bases and J gave up 4 bases, with 16 bases separating them. The CDR3 DNA follows: TGTGCCAGCAGTTCCTTCAGTGACAGCCGCACTGAAGCTTTCTTT. Residues: CASSSFSDSRTEAFF.

V is TRBV18 and J is TRBJ2-3; 10 positions match TRBD2. Germline CDR1 and CDR2: KGHSH and LQKENI. Trimming cost V 3 bases and J 9 bases; bases outside gene matches: 12. There are 16 residues in the CDR3. This CDR3 reads CASSPPGLALGGTQYF. The CDR3 bases are TGTGCCAGCTCACCGCCGGGACTAGCGTTAGGGGGGACGCAGTATTTT.

This chain uses TRBV27 with TRBJ2-7; 13 nucleotides align to TRBD2. V lost 9 bases to trimming and J lost 5 bases; unmatched junction nucleotides: 22. The CDR3 length is 19 residues. CDR1 MNHEY and CDR2 SMNVEV come from the germline V gene (reference sequence). The CDR3 is CARYLAGTSGKREMDEQYF. The CDR3 region has the DNA TGTGCCAGGTATCTAGCCGGGACTAGCGGGAAGAGGGAAATGGACGAGCAGTACTTC.

This clone was detected once. V gene TRBV6-5 combines with J gene TRBJ1-5; 8 bases agree with TRBD1. The CDR3 loop spans 15 amino acids. Germline loops: CDR1 MNHEY, CDR2 SVGAGI. V lost 5 bases and J lost 0; bases outside the gene matches: 3. The CDR3 loop is CASSTGGNSNQPQHF. CDR3 sequence (DNA): TGTGCCAGCAGTACAGGGGGGAATAGCAATCAGCCCCAGCATTTT.

V and J are TRBV7-2 and TRBJ1-1; maybe TRBD1 (5 bases). Germline V lookup: CDR1 SGHTA, CDR2 FQGNSA. The V and J ends lost 5 bases and 4 bases respectively, with 11 bases between them. The length of the CDR3 is 13 residues. In nucleotides, the CDR3 is TGTGCCAGCAGCCCTCAGGGAGGCACTGAAGCTTTCTTT. Translation gives CASSPQGGTEAFF.

The CDR3 coding sequence is TGTGCCACCAGCTGGGGCAGGGGGTCCTACGAGCAGTACTTC. This encodes CATSWGRGSYEQYF. This chain connects TRBV15 to TRBJ2-7; 7 bases fit TRBD1. V shed 5 bases, J shed 1 base, and the junction held 5 bases outside the gene matches. The germline V gene has CDR1 LNHNV and CDR2 YYDKDF (reference sequence). The CDR3 length is 14 residues.

The chain couples TRBV7-3 to TRBJ2-5; 13 nucleotides agree with TRBD2. The CDR3 extends over 16 amino acids. Germline V gene lookup returns CDR1 SGHTA and CDR2 FQGTGA. J was trimmed by 4 bases and V by 5 bases; bases with no gene match: 7. CDR3 protein: CASSQGLAGEGETQYF. The CDR3 coding sequence is TGTGCCAGCAGCCAAGGACTAGCGGGGGAGGGAGAGACCCAGTACTTC.

The V gene is TRBV19, the J gene TRBJ2-1; TRBD2 aligns across 7 bases. The CDR3 length is 14 residues. Trimming took 6 bases from V and 11 from J; bases not matched to a gene: 13. Germline V lookup: CDR1 LNHDA, CDR2 SQIVND (reference sequence). Written as DNA, the CDR3 is TGTGCCAGTAGCGGGGACCCTCGGGGGGTCCAGCAGTTCTTC. It is translated as CASSGDPRGVQQFF.

The chain is built from TRBV5-1 and TRBJ1-3; TRBD1 is a possible D gene (6 bases). CDR3 length: 16 amino acids. Germline CDR1 SGHRS, CDR2 YFSETQ. Trimming removed 0 bases at V and 6 bases at J, with 16 bases between. The CDR3, as DNA: TGCGCCAGCAGCTTGGATGGGGGCGCGTTCGCAAACACCATATATTTT. This gives the protein CASSLDGGAFANTIYF. The variable domain in full, completed from reference TRBV5-1 and TRBJ1-3, reads KAGVTQTPRYLIKTRGQQVTLSCSPISGHRSVSWYQQTPGQGLQFLFEYFSETQRNKGNFPGRFSGRQFSNSRSEMNVSTLELGDSALYLCASSLDGGAFANTIYFGEGSWLTVV.

The V gene is TRBV11-2, the J gene TRBJ2-7; 8 bases match TRBD2. The ends lost 1 base at V and 5 bases at J; junction bases unmatched: 7. The V gene's germline CDR1 is SGHAT and CDR2 FQNNGV. This CDR3 spans 15 amino acids. The CDR3 loop is CASSLAGGILNEQYF. CDR3 bases: TGTGCCAGCAGCTTAGCGGGAGGGATTCTGAACGAGCAGTACTTC.

V gene TRBV10-3 combines with J gene TRBJ2-7; 11 nucleotides line up with TRBD2. From germline, CDR1 is ENHRY and CDR2 SYGVKD. CDR3 size: 14 residues. With 3 bases clipped from V and 3 bases from J, the junction kept 1 base outside the gene matches. The chain's CDR3 is CAISEGLAGYEQYF. As DNA, the CDR3 is TGTGCCATCAGTGAAGGACTAGCGGGCTACGAGCAGTACTTC.

On this clone itself: Other DNA variants within this sample encode the same CDR3. V and J are TRBV7-2 and TRBJ2-7; 10 nucleotides match TRBD1. This CDR3 has 14 amino acids. Germline trimming cut 4 bases from V and 2 bases from J; bases unmatched to any gene: 2. In germline, CDR1 is SGHTA, CDR2 FQGNSA. This CDR3 reads CASSWGQGPYEQYF. DNA for the CDR3: TGTGCCAGCAGCTGGGGACAGGGGCCCTACGAGCAGTACTTC.

V gene TRBV15 combines with J gene TRBJ2-7; 7 nucleotides align to TRBD2. V was pared by 0 bases and J by 4 bases, with 6 bases of the junction left unmatched. The CDR3 consists of 15 residues. The germline V gene has CDR1 LNHNV and CDR2 YYDKDF (reference sequence). CDR3 DNA: TGTGCCACCAGCAGAGAGCGGGGGTCCGTGTACGAGCAGTACTTC. Its translation: CATSRERGSVYEQYF.

The chain is built from TRBV10-3 and TRBJ1-4; TRBD1 agrees at 10 bases. The CDR3 runs 14 residues. With V trimmed by 4 bases and J by 8 bases, 4 bases remained unmatched. The V gene's germline CDR1 is ENHRY and CDR2 SYGVKD. The CDR3 DNA follows: TGTGCCATCAGTGGGGGGACAGGGGAAGAAAAACTGTTTTTT. This gives the protein CAISGGTGEEKLFF.

There are a few counts of this clone. The chain couples TRBV14 to TRBJ2-7, with D perhaps TRBD1 (6 bases). The CDR3 contains 17 residues. Germline CDR1 is SGHDN and CDR2 is FVKESK. Trimming took off 0 bases at V and 4 bases at J, with 19 bases between the two ends. In DNA, the CDR3 is TGTGCCAGCAGCCAAGATTGGGGGCAAGGTGGGGCTTACGAGCAGTACTTC. It codes for CASSQDWGQGGAYEQYF.

This sequence joins TRBV7-6 and TRBJ2-2; possible D gene TRBD1, 5 bases. This CDR3 spans 16 amino acids. V lost 1 base and J lost 4, with 13 bases in between. Germline V gene data show CDR1 as SGHVS and CDR2 as FNYEAQ. The DNA of the CDR3 is TGTGCCAGCAGCTTAGAAACCAGGGCCGTCACCGGGGAGCTGTTTTTT. It translates to CASSLETRAVTGELFF. Full variable domain (missing parts from reference TRBV7-6 and TRBJ2-2): GAGVSQSPRYKVTKRGQDVALRCDPISGHVSLYWYRQALGQGPEFLTYFNYEAQQDKSGLPNDRFSAERPEGSISTLTIQRTEQRDSAMYRCASSLETRAVTGELFFGEGSRLTVL.

J is TRBJ2-1 and V is TRBV5-4, with 14 bases lining up with TRBD2. The CDR3 length is 17 residues. V lost 5 bases, J lost 7 bases, and 11 bases stayed unmatched. Germline CDR1 and CDR2: SGHNT and YYREEE (reference sequence). The CDR3 region is CASSSGTSGGAANEQFF. CDR3 DNA: TGTGCCAGCAGTTCCGGGACTAGCGGGGGCGCCGCGAATGAGCAGTTCTTC.

This chain connects TRBV11-2 to TRBJ2-1; D is possibly TRBD2 (5 bases). Trimming cost V 1 base and J 7 bases, with 14 bases left between them. CDR3 length equals 15 residues. Germline loops: CDR1 SGHAT, CDR2 FQNNGV. The CDR3 DNA sequence: TGTGCCAGCAGCTTAGTCCTAGCTTCGAGGAATGAGCAGTTCTTC. Protein sequence: CASSLVLASRNEQFF.

Only a few counts were recorded for this clone. The chain is built from TRBV2 and TRBJ1-1, with D possibly matching TRBD1 (5 bases). Trimming left V 10 bases short and J 6 bases short, with 15 bases between. This CDR3 has 12 residues. CDR1 SNHLY and CDR2 FYNNEI come from the germline V gene. The CDR3 loop is CATAGTEAEAFF. CDR3 sequence (DNA): TGTGCCACCGCCGGGACTGAGGCTGAAGCTTTCTTT.

The chain uses TRBV7-2 and TRBJ2-3, with 8 bases aligning to TRBD2. The CDR3 is made up of 18 amino acids. Trimming removed 5 bases from V and 2 bases from J; junction bases left unmatched: 15. Germline V gene data show CDR1 as SGHTA and CDR2 as FQGNSA. As DNA, the CDR3 is TGTGCCAGCAGCCACTCAGCCGGGGGGGGCCGGGTCACAGATACGCAGTATTTT. Translation gives CASSHSAGGGRVTDTQYF.